The 29 T cell receptor beta chains given below trace back to one sample, sequenced in a study of blood T cell repertoires in COVID-19. The data were produced by immunoSEQ multiplex PCR, yet TCRdb's version contains in-frame clones alone and is incomplete. The table lists roughly 70,000 clones, about four fifths of them singletons. What was sequenced was peripheral blood. Receptors originate from a woman aged 55-70 years with acute or convalescent COVID-19.

The genes are TRBV6-1 and TRBJ1-1; TRBD1 is a possible D gene (5 bases). The germline V and J ends were trimmed by 1 base and 2 bases, with 8 bases remaining between them. The CDR3 runs to 14 residues. Germline values: CDR1 MNHNS, CDR2 SASEGT. The CDR3 region is CASSEGQLNTEAFF. CDR3 nucleotide sequence: TGTGCCAGCAGTGAAGGACAGCTAAACACTGAAGCTTTCTTT.

Written as DNA, the CDR3 is TGCGCCAGCAGTCGGAGCGGGGGATCCTACGAGCAGTACTTC. Its translation: CASSRSGGSYEQYF. This chain joins TRBV4-1 and TRBJ2-7; 8 bases line up with TRBD2. The CDR3 consists of 14 residues. Germline-derived CDR1 and CDR2 are MGHRA and YSYEKL. Unmatched junction bases numbered 5, after V lost 6 bases and J lost 1 base.

The chain joins TRBV6-2 or TRBV6-3 to TRBJ2-1; 10 bases agree with TRBD2. V gave up 5 bases and J gave up 5 bases; unmatched junction bases: 3. Germline V CDR1 and CDR2: MNHEY, SVGEGT. The CDR3 totals 14 residues. CDR3: CASSRSGGDNEQFF. As DNA, the CDR3 is TGTGCCAGCAGTCGAAGCGGGGGGGACAATGAGCAGTTCTTC.

The chain links TRBV19 to TRBJ2-3; no definite D call. With 3 bases removed from V and 0 bases from J, the gap between germline ends came to 10 bases. The CDR3 totals 15 residues. Germline CDR1 and CDR2: LNHDA and SQIVND (reference sequence). CDR3 in DNA: TGTGCCAGTAGTATGAGGCGGTTAAGCACAGATACGCAGTATTTT. This gives the protein CASSMRRLSTDTQYF. The full variable domain, with the rest looked up from reference TRBV19 and TRBJ2-3, is DGGITQSPKYLFRKEGQNVTLSCEQNLNHDAMYWYRQDPGQGLRLIYYSQIVNDFQKGDIAEGYSVSREKKESFPLTVTSAQKNPTAFYLCASSMRRLSTDTQYFGPGTRLTVL.

This clone was detected once. The CDR3 here is CASSRVRETQYF. DNA for the CDR3: TGTGCCAGCAGTCGGGTAAGAGAGACCCAGTACTTC. The chain couples TRBV12-3 or TRBV12-4 to TRBJ2-5, with D uncertain. Trimming removed 5 bases from V and 4 bases from J, with 8 bases in between. CDR3 length equals 12 residues.

V and J are TRBV5-3 and TRBJ2-1; tentative D call: TRBD2 (5 bases). TRBV5-3 is an ORF, and what it does is uncertain. This CDR3 has 17 amino acids. Trimming stripped 0 bases from V and 8 bases from J, with 21 bases between. CDR3 DNA: TGTGCCAGAAGCTTGGGACTTGGACTCCCAGATCCCCATGAGCAGTTCTTC. Its translation: CARSLGLGLPDPHEQFF.

This chain joins TRBV2 and TRBJ1-1; 11 bases align to TRBD1. V shed 4 bases, J shed 12 bases, and the junction held 10 bases outside the gene matches. Looked up from germline, CDR1 is SNHLY and CDR2 is FYNNEI. The CDR3 runs 14 residues. CDR3 sequence: CASSGTGGASFTFF. The CDR3, as DNA: TGTGCCAGCAGTGGGACAGGGGGCGCTTCGTTTACTTTCTTT.

The chain couples TRBV19 to TRBJ1-3; 8 bases fit TRBD1. Trimming at V came to 5 bases and at J to 1 base, leaving 4 bases not matched to a gene. The germline CDR1 and CDR2 sequences are LNHDA and SQIVND (reference sequence). CDR3 length: 15 amino acids. CDR3 bases: TGTGCCAGTAGTTCGACAGGGGCGTCTGGAAACACCATATATTTT. Its protein product is CASSSTGASGNTIYF. Full variable domain (missing parts from reference TRBV19 and TRBJ1-3): DGGITQSPKYLFRKEGQNVTLSCEQNLNHDAMYWYRQDPGQGLRLIYYSQIVNDFQKGDIAEGYSVSREKKESFPLTVTSAQKNPTAFYLCASSSTGASGNTIYFGEGSWLTVV.

The gene calls are TRBV5-1 and TRBJ1-1; 7 bases agree with TRBD1. After removal of 5 bases from V and 5 bases from J, the junction contained 9 bases not matched to a gene. The CDR3 has 14 residues. Germline CDR1 SGHRS, CDR2 YFSETQ. For the CDR3, the DNA is TGCGCCAGCAGAAGGACAGGCGACAATACTGAAGCTTTCTTT. This sequence encodes CASRRTGDNTEAFF.

This sequence joins TRBV10-3 and TRBJ1-1; tentatively, D is TRBD1 (6 bases). Germline V gives CDR1 ENHRY, CDR2 SYGVKD. The CDR3 consists of 12 residues. V was shortened by 9 bases and J by 0 bases, with 8 bases between the two germline ends. The CDR3 DNA sequence: TGTGCCATGGACAGCATGAACACTGAAGCTTTCTTT. It yields the protein CAMDSMNTEAFF.

This sequence joins TRBV10-1 and TRBJ2-4; D might be TRBD1 (6 bases). The CDR3 totals 14 residues. Germline CDR1 is WNHNN and CDR2 is SYGVQD (reference sequence). V was trimmed by 0 bases and J by 6 bases, leaving 9 bases between them. CDR3 nucleotides: TGCGCCAGCAGTGAGTCCCAACAGGGAAACATTCAGTACTTC. Translation: CASSESQQGNIQYF.

The chain couples TRBV13 to TRBJ2-5, with 8 positions matching TRBD2. Germline V gives CDR1 PRHDT, CDR2 FYEKMQ (reference sequence). V was clipped by 2 bases and J by 4 bases; unmatched bases: 12. CDR3 length: 17 amino acids. Here the CDR3 DNA reads TGTGCCAGCAGCTTACGAGCACCGGGACTAGGGGGAGAGACCCAGTACTTC. This sequence encodes CASSLRAPGLGGETQYF.

The chain has TRBV10-2 and TRBJ2-1, with a possible D match to TRBD2 (6 bases). This CDR3 spans 13 amino acids. Germline-derived CDR1 and CDR2 are WSHSY and SAAADI. With 0 bases removed from V and 10 bases from J, the gap between germline ends came to 10 bases. CDR3 protein: CASSESERAEQFF. Written as DNA, the CDR3 is TGCGCCAGCAGTGAGTCGGAGCGGGCCGAGCAGTTCTTC.

This clone was counted only a few times. The genes are TRBV6-5 and TRBJ2-3; 10 bases line up with TRBD1. Per the germline V gene, CDR1 is MNHEY and CDR2 is SVGAGI. J was trimmed by 3 bases and V by 7 bases; bases with no gene match: 7. CDR3 length: 15 residues. CDR3 protein: CASKKDRGSTDTQYF. In DNA form, the CDR3 reads TGTGCCAGCAAAAAGGACAGGGGGTCAACAGATACGCAGTATTTT.

The chain uses TRBV20-1 and TRBJ2-3, with 10 bases fitting TRBD2. Germline lookup yields CDR1 DFQATT and CDR2 SNEGSKA (reference sequence). The CDR3 is made up of 17 amino acids. Trimming cost V 3 bases and J 5 bases; bases outside gene matches: 14. Written as DNA, the CDR3 is TGCAGTGCTAGTGCGGCAGATAGCGGGGGGTCCAAAGATACGCAGTATTTT. Translation gives CSASAADSGGSKDTQYF.

The rearrangement uses TRBV7-7 and TRBJ2-3; 12 nucleotides agree with TRBD2. The CDR3 loop spans 15 amino acids. Germline V CDR1 and CDR2: SSHAT, FNYEAQ (reference sequence). J gave up 4 bases and V 5 bases, and 4 bases lay outside the gene matches. CDR3 residues: CASSPSGGAPDTQYF. The CDR3 DNA follows: TGTGCCAGCAGCCCTAGCGGGGGGGCTCCAGATACGCAGTATTTT.

V gene TRBV19 combines with J gene TRBJ1-3; D not certain. Trimming removed 5 bases at V and 3 bases at J, with 11 bases between. This CDR3 spans 14 amino acids. Germline V gene lookup returns CDR1 LNHDA and CDR2 SQIVND (reference sequence). The CDR3 loop reads CASSGGFSGNTIYF. In DNA, the CDR3 is TGTGCCAGTAGTGGAGGTTTCAGTGGAAACACCATATATTTT.

J is TRBJ1-2 and V is TRBV5-1; maybe TRBD1 (5 bases). The CDR3 sequence is 16 residues long. Per the germline V gene, CDR1 is SGHRS and CDR2 is YFSETQ. Trimming took 4 bases from V and 0 from J, leaving 16 bases between them. The CDR3 spells CASSPVAGGANYGYTF. CDR3 DNA sequence: TGCGCCAGCAGCCCCGTGGCGGGGGGAGCTAACTATGGCTACACCTTC.

Notes on this clone: Other DNA sequences in the sample encode the same CDR3. The chain joins TRBV9 to TRBJ1-1; perhaps TRBD1 as D (5 bases). CDR1 and CDR2 (germline): SGDLS, YYNGEE. The CDR3 contains 13 residues. Trimming pared 3 bases from V and 1 base from J, leaving 7 bases between. In DNA, the CDR3 is TGTGCCAGCAGCGGGGGCGCGAACACTGAAGCTTTCTTT. This sequence encodes CASSGGANTEAFF.

The chain joins TRBV13 to TRBJ2-7; a possible D gene is TRBD2 (6 bases). Germline V gene lookup returns CDR1 PRHDT and CDR2 FYEKMQ (reference sequence). CDR3 length: 16 amino acids. V was clipped by 4 bases and J by 1 base, with 17 bases between them. CDR3 in amino acids: CASSSAQRGVSYEQYF. CDR3 in DNA: TGTGCCAGCAGCTCAGCTCAGCGCGGGGTGTCCTACGAGCAGTACTTC.

The chain uses TRBV11-1 and TRBJ2-7; weak D call: TRBD2 (6 bases). CDR3 length: 13 amino acids. Germline CDR1 reads SGHAT; CDR2 reads FQDESV (reference sequence). Trimming took off 5 bases at V and 6 bases at J, with 14 bases between the two ends. The CDR3 DNA is TGTGCCAGCAGCCGTTCGGGCGGGGCCGAGCAGTACTTC. It specifies CASSRSGGAEQYF.

This chain links TRBV2 with TRBJ1-5, with D maybe TRBD1 (6 bases). The V end lost 8 bases, the J end lost 8 bases, and 13 bases lay between the germline ends. The germline CDR1 and CDR2 sequences are SNHLY and FYNNEI. The CDR3 is 12 amino acids. The CDR3 DNA is TGTGCCAGCGGACAGCCCTTGGAGCCCCAGCATTTT. Translating gives CASGQPLEPQHF.

J is TRBJ2-3 and V is TRBV6-5; TRBD2 might be the D (5 bases). V lost 7 bases to trimming and J lost 3 bases, with 17 bases between them. Looked up from germline, CDR1 is MNHEY and CDR2 is SVGAGI. This CDR3 comprises 15 residues. The CDR3 DNA sequence: TGTGCCAGCAAACTAGTCACCAGTGGAACAGATACGCAGTATTTT. This codes for CASKLVTSGTDTQYF.

The chain has TRBV2 and TRBJ2-5; D uncertain. CDR1 and CDR2 from the germline V gene are SNHLY and FYNNEI. V lost 1 base and J 4 bases, leaving 10 bases between the germline ends. The CDR3 is 14 amino acids. The CDR3 loop is CASSEGAVGETQYF. CDR3 coding DNA: TGTGCCAGCAGTGAAGGGGCCGTCGGAGAGACCCAGTACTTC. Based on the CDR3 plus reference TRBV2 and TRBJ2-5, the full variable domain is EPEVTQTPSHQVTQMGQEVILRCVPISNHLYFYWYRQILGQKVEFLVSFYNNEISEKSEIFDDQFSVERPDGSNFTLKIRSTKLEDSAMYFCASSEGAVGETQYFGPGTRLLVL.

The J gene is TRBJ2-7, the V gene TRBV12-3 or TRBV12-4; 11 nucleotides agree with TRBD1. The CDR3 is 13 residues long. V gave up 8 bases and J gave up 7 bases; unmatched junction bases: 7. CDR3 loop: CASWTGGAGEQYF. The CDR3 DNA follows: TGTGCCAGCTGGACAGGGGGCGCGGGGGAGCAGTACTTC.

CDR3 region: CATEGDSNTEAFF. In nucleotides, the CDR3 is TGTGCCACGGAAGGGGACAGTAACACTGAAGCTTTCTTT. The gene calls are TRBV6-5 and TRBJ1-1; 7 nucleotides align to TRBD1. Germline V gene data show CDR1 as MNHEY and CDR2 as SVGAGI. This CDR3 spans 13 amino acids. J gave up 2 bases and V 10 bases, and 7 bases lay outside the gene matches.

Here the CDR3 reads CASSTRQHTGELFF. For the CDR3, the DNA is TGTGCCAGCAGTACCCGACAACACACCGGGGAGCTGTTTTTT. This sequence joins TRBV6-5 and TRBJ2-2; D ambiguous. The CDR3 covers 14 residues. Germline CDR1 reads MNHEY; CDR2 reads SVGAGI. The V gene lost 5 bases and the J gene lost 3 bases, with 10 bases spanning the gap.

The V gene is TRBV7-3, the J gene TRBJ2-3; 10 bases match TRBD2. This CDR3 contains 16 residues. V trimming: 4 bases; J trimming: 0 bases; junction bases outside the gene matches: 4. The germline gives CDR1 SGHTA, CDR2 FQGTGA. CDR3 sequence reads: CASSSLAGTSTDTQYF. The DNA for the CDR3 is TGTGCCAGCAGCTCACTAGCGGGGACTAGCACAGATACGCAGTATTTT.

V gene TRBV7-6 combines with J gene TRBJ2-2; 8 bases match TRBD1. Germline CDR1 SGHVS, CDR2 FNYEAQ. The CDR3 is 16 residues long. Germline trimming cut 4 bases from V and 5 bases from J; bases unmatched to any gene: 9. In DNA form, the CDR3 reads TGTGCCAGCAGCTCTTTTCAGGGGGCCGGGACCGGGGAGCTGTTTTTT. Protein sequence: CASSSFQGAGTGELFF.